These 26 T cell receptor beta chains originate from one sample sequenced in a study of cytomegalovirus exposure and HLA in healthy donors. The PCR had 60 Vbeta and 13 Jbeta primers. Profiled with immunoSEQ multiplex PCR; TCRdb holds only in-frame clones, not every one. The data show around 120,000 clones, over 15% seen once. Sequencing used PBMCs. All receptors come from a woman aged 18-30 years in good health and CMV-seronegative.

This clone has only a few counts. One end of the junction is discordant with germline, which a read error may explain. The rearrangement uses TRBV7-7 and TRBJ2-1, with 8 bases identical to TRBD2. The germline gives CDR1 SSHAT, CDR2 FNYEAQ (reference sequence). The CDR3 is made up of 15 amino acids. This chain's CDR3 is CASSLTVAGRDEQFF. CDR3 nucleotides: TGTGCTAGCAGCTTAACAGTAGCGGGAAGGGATGAGCAGTTCTTC.

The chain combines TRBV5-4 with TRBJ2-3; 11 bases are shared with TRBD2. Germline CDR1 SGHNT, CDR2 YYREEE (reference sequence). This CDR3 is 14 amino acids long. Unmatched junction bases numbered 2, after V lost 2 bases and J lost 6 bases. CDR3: CASSFRTSGDTQYF. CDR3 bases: TGTGCCAGCAGCTTCCGGACTAGCGGGGATACGCAGTATTTT. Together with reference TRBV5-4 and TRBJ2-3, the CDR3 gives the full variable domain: ETGVTQSPTHLIKTRGQQVTLRCSSQSGHNTVSWYQQALGQGPQFIFQYYREEENGRGNFPPRFSGLQFPNYSSELNVNALELDDSALYLCASSFRTSGDTQYFGPGTRLTVL.

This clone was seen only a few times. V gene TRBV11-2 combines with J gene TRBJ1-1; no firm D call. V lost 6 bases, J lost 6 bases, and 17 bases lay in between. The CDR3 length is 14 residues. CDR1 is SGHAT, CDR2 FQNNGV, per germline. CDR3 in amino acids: CASSSQRRTPEAFF. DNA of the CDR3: TGTGCCAGCAGTTCGCAGAGGCGAACTCCTGAAGCTTTCTTT. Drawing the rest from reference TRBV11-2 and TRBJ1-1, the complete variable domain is EAGVAQSPRYKIIEKRQSVAFWCNPISGHATLYWYQQILGQGPKLLIQFQNNGVVDDSQLPKDRFSAERLKGVDSTLKIQPAKLEDSAVYLCASSSQRRTPEAFFGQGTRLTVV.

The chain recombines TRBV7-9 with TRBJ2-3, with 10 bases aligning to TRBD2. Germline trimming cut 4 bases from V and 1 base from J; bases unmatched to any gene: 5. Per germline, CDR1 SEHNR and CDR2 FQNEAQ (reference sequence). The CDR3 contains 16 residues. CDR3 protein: CASSSLSGRGTDTQYF. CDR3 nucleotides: TGTGCCAGCAGCTCCCTAAGCGGGAGGGGCACAGATACGCAGTATTTT.

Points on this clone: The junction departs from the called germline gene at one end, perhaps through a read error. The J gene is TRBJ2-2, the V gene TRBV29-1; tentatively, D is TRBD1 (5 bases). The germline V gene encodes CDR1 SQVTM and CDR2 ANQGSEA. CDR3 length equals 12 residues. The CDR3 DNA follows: TGCAGAGTTGGTCCAGGGCGGAGGGAGCTGTTTTTT. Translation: CRVGPGRRELFF.

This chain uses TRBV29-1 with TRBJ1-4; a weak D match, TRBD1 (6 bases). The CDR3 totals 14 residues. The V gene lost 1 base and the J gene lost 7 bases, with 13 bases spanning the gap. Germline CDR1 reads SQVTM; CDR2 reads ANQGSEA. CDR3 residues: CSVEGPQGSEKLFF. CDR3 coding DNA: TGCAGCGTTGAAGGACCACAGGGTAGTGAAAAACTGTTTTTT.

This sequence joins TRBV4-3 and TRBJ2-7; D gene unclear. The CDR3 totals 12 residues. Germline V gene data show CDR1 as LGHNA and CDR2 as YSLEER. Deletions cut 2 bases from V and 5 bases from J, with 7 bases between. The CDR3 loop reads CASSQNRDEQYF. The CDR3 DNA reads TGCGCCAGCAGCCAAAACCGGGACGAGCAGTACTTC.

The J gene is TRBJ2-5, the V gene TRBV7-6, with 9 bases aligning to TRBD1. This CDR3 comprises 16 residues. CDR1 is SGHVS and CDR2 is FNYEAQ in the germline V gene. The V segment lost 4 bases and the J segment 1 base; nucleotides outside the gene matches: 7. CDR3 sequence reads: CASSSQGARTQETQYF. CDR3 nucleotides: TGTGCCAGCAGCTCACAGGGGGCCCGAACCCAAGAGACCCAGTACTTC.

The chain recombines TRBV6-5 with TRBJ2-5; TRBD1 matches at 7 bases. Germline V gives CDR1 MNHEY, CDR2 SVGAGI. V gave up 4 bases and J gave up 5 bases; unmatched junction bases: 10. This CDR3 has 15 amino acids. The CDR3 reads CASSFLRGGGETQYF. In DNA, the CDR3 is TGTGCCAGCAGTTTCCTCAGAGGGGGCGGGGAGACCCAGTACTTC.

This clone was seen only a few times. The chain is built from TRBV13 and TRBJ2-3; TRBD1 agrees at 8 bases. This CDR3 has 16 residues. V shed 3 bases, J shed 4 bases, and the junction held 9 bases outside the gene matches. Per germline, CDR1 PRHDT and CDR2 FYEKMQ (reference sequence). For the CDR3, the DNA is TGTGCCAGCAGCTTGGTCGACAGGGGAGGCCCAGATACGCAGTATTTT. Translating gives CASSLVDRGGPDTQYF.

The DNA for the CDR3 is TGTGCCTGGAGTAAAGGGGGCTCCTACAATGAGCAGTTCTTC. Translating gives CAWSKGGSYNEQFF. V gene TRBV30 combines with J gene TRBJ2-1; D perhaps matches TRBD1 (6 bases). The CDR3 consists of 14 residues. The ends were cut back, 2 bases at V and 0 bases at J, with 8 bases in the middle. The germline V gene encodes CDR1 GTSNPN and CDR2 SVGIG (reference sequence).

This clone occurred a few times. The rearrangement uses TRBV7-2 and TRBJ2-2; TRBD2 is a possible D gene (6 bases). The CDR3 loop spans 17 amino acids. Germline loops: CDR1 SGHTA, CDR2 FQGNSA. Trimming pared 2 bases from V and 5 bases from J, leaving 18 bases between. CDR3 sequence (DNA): TGTGCCAGCAGCTTATTGGGGCGGGGCTCGGGGACCGGGGAGCTGTTTTTT. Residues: CASSLLGRGSGTGELFF.

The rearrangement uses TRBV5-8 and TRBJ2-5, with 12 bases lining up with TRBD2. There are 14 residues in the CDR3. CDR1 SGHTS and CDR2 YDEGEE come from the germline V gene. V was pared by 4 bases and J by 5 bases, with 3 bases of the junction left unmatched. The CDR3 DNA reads TGTGCCAGCAGCCGGGGGACTAGCGGGGAGACCCAGTACTTC. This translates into CASSRGTSGETQYF.

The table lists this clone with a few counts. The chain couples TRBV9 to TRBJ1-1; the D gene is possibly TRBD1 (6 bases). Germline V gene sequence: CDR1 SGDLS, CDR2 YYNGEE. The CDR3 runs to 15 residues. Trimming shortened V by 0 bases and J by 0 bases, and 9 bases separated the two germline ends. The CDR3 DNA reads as TGTGCCAGCAGCGTAGAACAGGGTGTGAACACTGAAGCTTTCTTT. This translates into CASSVEQGVNTEAFF.

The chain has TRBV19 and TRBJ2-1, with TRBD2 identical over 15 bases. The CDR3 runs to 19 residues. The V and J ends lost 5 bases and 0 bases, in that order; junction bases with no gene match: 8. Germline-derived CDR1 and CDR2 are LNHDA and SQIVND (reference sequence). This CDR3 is CASSPWGLAGGYSYNEQFF. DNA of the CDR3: TGTGCCAGTAGTCCCTGGGGACTAGCGGGAGGCTACTCCTACAATGAGCAGTTCTTC.

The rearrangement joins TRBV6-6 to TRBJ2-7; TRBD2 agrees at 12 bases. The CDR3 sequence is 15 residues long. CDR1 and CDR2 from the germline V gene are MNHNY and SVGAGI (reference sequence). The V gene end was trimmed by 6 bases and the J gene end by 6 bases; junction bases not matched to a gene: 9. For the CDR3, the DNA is TGTGCCAGCAGCGTAGGACTAGCGGGAACTTCCGAGCAGTACTTC. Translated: CASSVGLAGTSEQYF.

Here the CDR3 DNA reads TGTGCCAGCAGCCAAAAGCGGCAAGAGACCCAGTACTTC. It is translated as CASSQKRQETQYF. This chain uses TRBV4-2 with TRBJ2-5; D possibly corresponds to TRBD2 (5 bases). Germline CDR1 is LGHNA and CDR2 is YNFKEQ. Trimming pared 2 bases from V and 2 bases from J, leaving 6 bases between. CDR3 size: 13 residues.

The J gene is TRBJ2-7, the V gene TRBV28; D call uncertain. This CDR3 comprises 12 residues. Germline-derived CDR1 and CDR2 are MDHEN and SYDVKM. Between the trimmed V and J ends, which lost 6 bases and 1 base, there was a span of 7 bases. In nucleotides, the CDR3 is TGTGCCAGCAGAGCCATTTCCTACGAGCAGTACTTC. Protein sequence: CASRAISYEQYF.

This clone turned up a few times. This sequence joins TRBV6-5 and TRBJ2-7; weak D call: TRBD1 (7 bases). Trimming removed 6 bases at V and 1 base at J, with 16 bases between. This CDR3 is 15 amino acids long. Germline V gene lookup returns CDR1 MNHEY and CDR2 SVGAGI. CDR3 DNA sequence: TGTGCCAGCAGCCCGGGCGGGGACAGATCCTACGAGCAGTACTTC. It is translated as CASSPGGDRSYEQYF.

The CDR3 region has the DNA TGTGCCAGCAGCGCCCCGCAGGGAGCCAAAAACATTCAGTACTTC. Translated, it gives CASSAPQGAKNIQYF. The chain carries TRBV7-2 and TRBJ2-4; D perhaps matches TRBD1 (5 bases). The CDR3 is made up of 15 amino acids. Trimming shortened V by 5 bases and J by 0 bases, and 11 bases separated the two germline ends. From germline, CDR1 is SGHTA and CDR2 FQGNSA.

The CDR3 is CASRTGDYSNQPQHF. The CDR3 DNA reads TGCGCCAGCAGAACCGGGGACTATAGCAATCAGCCCCAGCATTTT. V gene TRBV10-2 combines with J gene TRBJ1-5, with D tentatively TRBD1 (5 bases). The CDR3 is 15 residues long. The germline V gene encodes CDR1 WSHSY and CDR2 SAAADI. The germline V and J ends were trimmed by 6 bases and 0 bases, with 12 bases remaining between them.

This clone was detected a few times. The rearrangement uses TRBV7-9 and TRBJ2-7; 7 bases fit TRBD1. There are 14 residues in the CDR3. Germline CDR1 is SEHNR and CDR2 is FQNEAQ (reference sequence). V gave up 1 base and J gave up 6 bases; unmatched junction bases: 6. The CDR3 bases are TGTGCCAGCAGCTTAGTAGAGTCAGGGGGCGAGCAGTACTTC. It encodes CASSLVESGGEQYF.

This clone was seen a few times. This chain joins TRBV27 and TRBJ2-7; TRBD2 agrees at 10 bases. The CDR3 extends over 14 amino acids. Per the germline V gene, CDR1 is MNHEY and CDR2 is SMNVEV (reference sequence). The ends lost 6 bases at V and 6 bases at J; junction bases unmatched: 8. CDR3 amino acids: CASRLSGRVGEQYF. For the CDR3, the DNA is TGTGCCAGCAGACTAAGCGGGAGGGTGGGCGAGCAGTACTTC.

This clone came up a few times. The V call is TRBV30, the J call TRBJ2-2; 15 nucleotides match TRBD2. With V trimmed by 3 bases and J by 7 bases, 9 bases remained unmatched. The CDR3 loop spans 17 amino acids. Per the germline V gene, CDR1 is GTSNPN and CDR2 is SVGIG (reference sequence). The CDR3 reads CAWSRGLAGGPGGELFF. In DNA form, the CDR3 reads TGTGCCTGGAGCCGAGGACTAGCGGGAGGGCCAGGCGGGGAGCTGTTTTTT.

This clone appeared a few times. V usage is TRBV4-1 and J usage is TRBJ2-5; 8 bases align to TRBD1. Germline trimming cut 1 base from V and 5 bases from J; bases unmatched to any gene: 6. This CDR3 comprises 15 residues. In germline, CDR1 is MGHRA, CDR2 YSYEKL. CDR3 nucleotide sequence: TGCGCCAGCAGCCAAGGGGCAGGGGGCCCGGAGACCCAGTACTTC. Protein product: CASSQGAGGPETQYF.

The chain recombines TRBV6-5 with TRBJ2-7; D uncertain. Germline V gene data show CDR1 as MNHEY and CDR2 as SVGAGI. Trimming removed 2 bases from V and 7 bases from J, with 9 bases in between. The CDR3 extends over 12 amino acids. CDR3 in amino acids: CASSYRHGEQYF. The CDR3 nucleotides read TGTGCCAGCAGTTACCGCCACGGGGAGCAGTACTTC.